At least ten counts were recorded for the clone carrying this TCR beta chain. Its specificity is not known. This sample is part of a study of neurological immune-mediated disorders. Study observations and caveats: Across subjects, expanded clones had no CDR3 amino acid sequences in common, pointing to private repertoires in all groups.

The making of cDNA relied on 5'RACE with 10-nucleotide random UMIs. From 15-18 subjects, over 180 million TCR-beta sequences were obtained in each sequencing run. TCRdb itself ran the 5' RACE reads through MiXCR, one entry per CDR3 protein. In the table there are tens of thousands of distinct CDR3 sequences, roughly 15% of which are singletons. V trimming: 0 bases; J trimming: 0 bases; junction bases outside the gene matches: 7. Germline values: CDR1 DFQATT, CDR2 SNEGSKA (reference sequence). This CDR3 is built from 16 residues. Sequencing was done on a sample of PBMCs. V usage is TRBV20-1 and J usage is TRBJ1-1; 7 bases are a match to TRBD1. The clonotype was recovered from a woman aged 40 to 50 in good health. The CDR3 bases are TGCAGTGCTAGAGATCGCAGGGGGGGAATGAACACTGAAGCTTTCTTT. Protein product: CSARDRRGGMNTEAFF.